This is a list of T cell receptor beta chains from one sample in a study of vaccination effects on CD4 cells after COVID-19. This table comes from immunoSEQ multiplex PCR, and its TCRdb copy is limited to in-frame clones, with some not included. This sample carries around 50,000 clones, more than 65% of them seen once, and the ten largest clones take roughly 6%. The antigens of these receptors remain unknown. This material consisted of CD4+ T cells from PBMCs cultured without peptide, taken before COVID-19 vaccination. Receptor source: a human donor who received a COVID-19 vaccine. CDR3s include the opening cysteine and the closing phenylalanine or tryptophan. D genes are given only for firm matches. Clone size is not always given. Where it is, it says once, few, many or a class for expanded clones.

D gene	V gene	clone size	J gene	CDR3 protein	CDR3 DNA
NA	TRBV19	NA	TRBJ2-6	CASSIAASGYSGANVLTF	TGTGCCAGTAGTATAGCTGCAAGCGGGTACTCTGGGGCCAACGTCCTGACTTTC
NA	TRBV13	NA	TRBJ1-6	CASKKAYYNSPLHF	TGTGCCAGCAAAAAGGCCTACTATAATTCACCCCTCCACTTT
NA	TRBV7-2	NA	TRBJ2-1	CASSLARPDLNNEQFF	TGTGCCAGCAGCTTAGCCCGACCGGACTTAAACAATGAGCAGTTCTTC
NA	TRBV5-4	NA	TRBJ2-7	CASSLVGDPYEQYF	TGTGCCAGCAGCTTGGTGGGGGATCCCTACGAGCAGTACTTC
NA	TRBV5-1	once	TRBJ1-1	CASSPDTTEAFF	TGCGCCAGCAGCCCGGACACCACTGAAGCTTTCTTT
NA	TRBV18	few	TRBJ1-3	CASSPSGNTIYF	TGTGCCAGCTCACCATCTGGAAACACCATATATTTT
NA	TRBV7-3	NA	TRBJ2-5	CASSRREQETQYF	TGTGCCAGCAGCCGTAGGGAGCAAGAGACCCAGTACTTC
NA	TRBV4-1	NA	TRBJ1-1	CASSQAAYSGTEAFF	TGCGCCAGCAGCCAGGCAGCTTACTCGGGGACTGAAGCTTTCTTT
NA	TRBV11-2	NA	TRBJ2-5	CASSLRPGIQETQYF	TGTGCCAGCAGCTTACGTCCGGGAATCCAAGAGACCCAGTACTTC
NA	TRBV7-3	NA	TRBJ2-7	CASSLNRYEQYF	TGTGCCAGCAGCTTAAATAGGTACGAGCAGTACTTC
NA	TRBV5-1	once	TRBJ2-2	CASTLLGPNTGELFF	TGCGCCAGCACCCTCTTAGGCCCGAACACCGGGGAGCTGTTTTTT
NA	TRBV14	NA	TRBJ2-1	CASSRTESSYNEQFF	TGTGCCAGCAGTCGGACAGAGAGCTCCTACAATGAGCAGTTCTTC
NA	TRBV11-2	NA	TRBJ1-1	CASSSSGPFGAFF	TGTGCCAGCAGCTCGAGTGGACCATTCGGAGCTTTCTTT
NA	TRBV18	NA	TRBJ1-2	CASSPRNSRGQRYGYTF	TGTGCCAGCTCACCGCGTAACAGTCGAGGGCAGCGCTATGGCTACACCTTC
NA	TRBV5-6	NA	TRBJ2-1	CASSWVGGADLANEQFF	TGTGCCAGCAGCTGGGTGGGGGGCGCGGATCTAGCCAATGAGCAGTTCTTC
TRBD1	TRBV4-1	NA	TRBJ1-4	CASSPPARGREKLFF	TGCGCCAGCAGCCCCCCGGCCAGGGGGAGGGAAAAACTGTTTTTT
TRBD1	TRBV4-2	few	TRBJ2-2	CASSQPDRGTGELFF	TGTGCCAGCAGCCAACCGGACAGGGGCACCGGGGAGCTGTTTTTT
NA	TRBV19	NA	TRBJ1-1	CASSIDPGLREAFF	TGTGCCAGTAGTATAGATCCAGGGTTGCGGGAGGCTTTCTTT
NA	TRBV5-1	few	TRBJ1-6	CASSLDFGRGIRSPLHF	TGCGCCAGCAGCTTGGACTTTGGGAGGGGGATTCGTTCACCCCTCCACTTT
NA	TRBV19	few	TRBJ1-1	CASSIGGGDGEAFF	TGTGCCAGTAGTATTGGGGGCGGTGACGGTGAAGCTTTCTTT
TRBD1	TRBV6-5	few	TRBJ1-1	CASSWDRGGTEAFF	TGTGCCAGCAGTTGGGACAGGGGAGGGACTGAAGCTTTCTTT
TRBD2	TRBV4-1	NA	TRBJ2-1	CASSPRRLAGGPNNEQFF	TGCGCCAGCAGCCCCCGCCGACTAGCGGGAGGGCCAAACAATGAGCAGTTCTTC
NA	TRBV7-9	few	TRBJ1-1	CASSLPWGESTEAFF	TGTGCCAGCAGCTTGCCTTGGGGGGAGAGCACTGAAGCTTTCTTT
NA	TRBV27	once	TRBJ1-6	CASSIQGRRPLHF	TGTGCCAGCAGTATCCAGGGGAGACGACCCCTCCACTTT
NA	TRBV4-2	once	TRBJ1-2	CASSQVLDADLPSYGYTF	TGTGCCAGCAGCCAAGTATTGGACGCCGACCTCCCTTCCTATGGCTACACCTTC
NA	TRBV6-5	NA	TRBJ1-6	CASSPDLWNNSPLHF	TGTGCCAGCAGTCCGGACCTCTGGAATAATTCACCCCTCCACTTT
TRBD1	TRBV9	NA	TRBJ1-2	CASSVEGQGVYGYTF	TGTGCCAGCAGCGTAGAGGGACAGGGGGTCTATGGCTACACCTTC
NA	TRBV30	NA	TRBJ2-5	CAWTRLPHETQYF	TGTGCCTGGACCAGACTTCCCCACGAGACCCAGTACTTC
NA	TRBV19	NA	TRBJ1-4	CASSILRGTNEKLFF	TGTGCCAGTAGTATATTAAGGGGAACTAATGAAAAACTGTTTTTT
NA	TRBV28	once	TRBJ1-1	CASSLRGAGTEAFF	TGTGCCAGCAGTTTAAGGGGGGCCGGGACTGAAGCTTTCTTT
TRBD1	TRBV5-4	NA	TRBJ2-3	CASSWTGSTDTQYF	TGTGCCAGCTCCTGGACAGGGTCCACAGATACGCAGTATTTT
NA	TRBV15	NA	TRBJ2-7	CATSREPGPYEQYF	TGTGCCACCAGCAGAGAACCAGGGCCTTACGAGCAGTACTTC
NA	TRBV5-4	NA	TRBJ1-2	CASSSDTGTLYGYTF	TGTGCCAGCAGCTCGGATACCGGGACACTCTATGGCTACACCTTC
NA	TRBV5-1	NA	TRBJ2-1	CASSLGLYNEQFF	TGCGCCAGCAGCTTGGGACTTTACAATGAGCAGTTCTTC
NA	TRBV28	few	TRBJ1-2	CASRRVVGGYTF	TGTGCCAGCAGGAGGGTCGTGGGTGGCTACACCTTC
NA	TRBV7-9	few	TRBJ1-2	CASSLGPTVLGYGYTF	TGTGCCAGCAGCTTAGGTCCGACCGTGCTGGGATATGGCTACACCTTC
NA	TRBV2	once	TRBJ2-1	CASRKDRLGGGEQFF	TGTGCCAGCAGAAAGGACAGGTTAGGGGGGGGTGAGCAGTTCTTC
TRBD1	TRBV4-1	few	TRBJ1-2	CASSQDGTGGYYGYTF	TGCGCCAGCAGCCAAGATGGGACAGGGGGATACTATGGCTACACCTTC
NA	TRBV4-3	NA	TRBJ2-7	CASSPHGTSYEQYF	TGCGCCAGCAGCCCCCACGGGACGTCGTACGAGCAGTACTTC
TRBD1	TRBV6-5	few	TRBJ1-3	CASSRDRRNTIYF	TGTGCCAGCAGCCGGGACAGGAGAAACACCATATATTTT
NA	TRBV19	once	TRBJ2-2	CASSIGPTNTGELFF	TGTGCCAGTAGTATTGGGCCTACGAACACCGGGGAGCTGTTTTTT
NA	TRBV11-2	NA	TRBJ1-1	CASSLVGNTEAFF	TGTGCCAGCAGCTTAGTTGGGAACACTGAAGCTTTCTTT
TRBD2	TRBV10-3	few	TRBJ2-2	CAISYGGAGTGELFF	TGTGCCATCAGCTACGGGGGGGCCGGCACCGGGGAGCTGTTTTTT
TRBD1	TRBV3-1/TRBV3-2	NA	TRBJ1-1	CASSQGQGNTEAFF	TGTGCCAGCAGCCAAGGACAGGGGAACACTGAAGCTTTCTTT
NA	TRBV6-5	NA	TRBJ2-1	CASSPKPQNEQFF	TGTGCCAGCAGTCCGAAGCCCCAGAATGAGCAGTTCTTC
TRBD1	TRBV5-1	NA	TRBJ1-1	CASSPRDSTEAFF	TGCGCCAGCAGCCCTCGGGACAGCACTGAAGCTTTCTTT
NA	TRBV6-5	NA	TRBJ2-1	CASSYHRDEQFF	TGTGCCAGCAGTTACCACAGGGATGAGCAGTTCTTC
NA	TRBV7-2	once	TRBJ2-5	CASRSSGGPGETQYF	TGTGCCAGCAGATCAAGTGGGGGGCCGGGGGAGACCCAGTACTTC
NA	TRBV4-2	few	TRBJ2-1	CASSQDKGTAYNEQFF	TGTGCCAGCAGCCAAGATAAGGGGACGGCCTACAATGAGCAGTTCTTC
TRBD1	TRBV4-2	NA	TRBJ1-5	CASSQKTGTGGQPQHF	TGTGCCAGCAGCCAAAAAACCGGGACAGGGGGTCAGCCCCAGCATTTT
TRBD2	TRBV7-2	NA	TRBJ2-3	CASSRSGVADTQYF	TGTGCCAGCAGCCGTAGCGGGGTAGCAGATACGCAGTATTTT
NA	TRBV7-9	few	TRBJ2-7	CASSPRIYEQYF	TGTGCCAGCAGCCCCCGGATCTACGAGCAGTACTTC
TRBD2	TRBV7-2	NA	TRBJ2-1	CASSPSGFYNEQFF	TGTGCCAGCAGTCCTAGCGGGTTTTACAATGAGCAGTTCTTC